These T cell receptor beta chains were read from a single sample in a study of OX40 agonist ivuxolimab in advanced cancers. This table comes from immunoSEQ multiplex PCR, and its TCRdb copy is limited to in-frame clones, with some not included. Here the sample spans more than 75,000 clones, around 87% being singletons. This specimen was CD4+ or CD8+ T cells sorted from blood, taken in a trial of the OX40 agonist ivuxolimab. These TCRs come from an adult with an advanced solid tumor such as melanoma, head and neck, liver or kidney cancer. The CDR3 runs from the conserved cysteine through the conserved F or W. Fields, in order: D gene, J gene, V gene, CDR3 protein. D genes are given only for firm matches.

- TRBJ2-7 TRBV6-5 CASGLGEQYF
TRBD1 TRBJ1-4 TRBV2 CASSGRTGNEKLFF
- TRBJ2-1 TRBV5-1 CASNGVSGAQAQEQFF
- TRBJ1-1 TRBV2 CASSEQGWVNTEAFF
TRBD1 TRBJ2-3 TRBV5-3 CARSHLTRDSCTDTQYF
- TRBJ2-7 TRBV6-1 CASSERSVRSYEQYF
- TRBJ2-7 TRBV7-8 CASTARLSGEQYF
TRBD1 TRBJ2-2 TRBV5-1 CASSPGTGNTGELFF
- TRBJ1-4 TRBV7-9 CASSLVGRSPNLEKLFF
TRBD2 TRBJ2-5 TRBV15 CATSASLAGGQETQYF
- TRBJ1-4 TRBV9 CASSSSGVGEKLFF